This paragraph covers one TCR beta chain sequence. What it binds is unknown. The source of the sample is a study of CD8+ T cells in alopecia areata. Peripheral blood and lesional scalp punch biopsies came from alopecia areata patients. Investigators isolated RNA and reverse transcribed it into cDNA to act as the sequencing template. The assay was immunoSEQ multiplex PCR, and TCRdb's table has in-frame clones only and misses some. The sample contains 120,000 or so clones, 47% of which appear only once. Regarding the study as a whole: Possibly because of HLA-related factors, TCR sharing was less clear across patients than in mice. For lesional scalp, especially alopecia totalis/universalis, clonality was higher than in normal scalp.

The CDR3 totals 17 residues. V trimming: 1 base; J trimming: 6 bases; junction bases outside the gene matches: 11. In germline, CDR1 is SGHNT, CDR2 YYREEE (reference sequence). The receptor's source is a human donor with alopecia areata. The specimen was NKG2D-low CD8+ T cells sorted from blood. The genes are TRBV5-4 and TRBJ2-1; 9 positions match TRBD2. This chain's CDR3 is CASSLRLIAGVGNEQFF. The DNA of the CDR3 is TGTGCCAGCAGCTTGAGGTTAATAGCGGGAGTTGGCAATGAGCAGTTCTTC.